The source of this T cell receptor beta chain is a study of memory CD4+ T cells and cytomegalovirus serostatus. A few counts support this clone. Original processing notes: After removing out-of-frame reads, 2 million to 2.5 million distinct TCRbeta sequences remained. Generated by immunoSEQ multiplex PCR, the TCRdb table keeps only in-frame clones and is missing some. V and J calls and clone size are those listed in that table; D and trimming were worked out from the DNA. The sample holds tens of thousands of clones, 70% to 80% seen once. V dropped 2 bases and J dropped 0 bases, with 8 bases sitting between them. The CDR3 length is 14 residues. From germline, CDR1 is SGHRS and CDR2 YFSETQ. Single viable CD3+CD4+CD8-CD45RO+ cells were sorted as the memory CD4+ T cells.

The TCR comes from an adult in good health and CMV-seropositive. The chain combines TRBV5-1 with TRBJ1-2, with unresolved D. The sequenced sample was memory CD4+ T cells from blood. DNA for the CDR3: TGCGCCAGCAGCTTAACATACGCTAACTATGGCTACACCTTC. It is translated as CASSLTYANYGYTF.